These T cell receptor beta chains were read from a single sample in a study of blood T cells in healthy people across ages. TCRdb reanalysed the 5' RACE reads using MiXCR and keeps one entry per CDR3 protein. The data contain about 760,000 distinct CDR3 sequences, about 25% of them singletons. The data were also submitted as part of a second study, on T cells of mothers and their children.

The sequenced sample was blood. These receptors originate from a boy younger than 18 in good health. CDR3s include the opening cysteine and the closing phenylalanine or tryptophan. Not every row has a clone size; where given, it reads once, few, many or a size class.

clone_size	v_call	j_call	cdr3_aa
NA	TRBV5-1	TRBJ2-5	CASSLEGPGVGTQYF
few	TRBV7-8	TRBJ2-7	CASSLGGVTSYEQYF
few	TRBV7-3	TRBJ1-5	CASSLNGRNYQPQHF
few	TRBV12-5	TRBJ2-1	CASGSQGAIYHEQFF
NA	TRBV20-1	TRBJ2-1	CSSLDYNEQFF
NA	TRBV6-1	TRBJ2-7	CASRTGTSLLEQYF
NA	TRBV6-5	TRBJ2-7	CASRRGTQSYEQYF
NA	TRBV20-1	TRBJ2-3	CSASGSSDTQYF
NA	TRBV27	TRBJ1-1	CASSFIGNTEAFF
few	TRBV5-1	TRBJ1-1	CASSWLMNTEAFF
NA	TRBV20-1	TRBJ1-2	CSAWTGPSGTF
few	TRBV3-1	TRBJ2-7	CASSKRTSGLPYEQYF
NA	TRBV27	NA	CASSLLSPDYEQYF
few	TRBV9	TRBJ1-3	CASSGTWGETGNTIYF
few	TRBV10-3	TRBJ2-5	CAIRQGVEETQYF
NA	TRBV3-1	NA	CASSQSTSGTYNEQFF
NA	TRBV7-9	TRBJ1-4	CASSPNSGKLFF
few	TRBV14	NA	CASSQERSPWNEQFF
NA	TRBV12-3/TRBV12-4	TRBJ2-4	CASSGTWRGIQYF
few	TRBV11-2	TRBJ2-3	CASSLDPGSAITDTQYF
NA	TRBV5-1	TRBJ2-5	CASSLALAGHKEAQYF
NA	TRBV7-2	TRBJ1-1	CASSYRALNTEAFF
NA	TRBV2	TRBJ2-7	CASSDEGTSISYEQYF
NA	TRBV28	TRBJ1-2	CASSLEGYSYTF
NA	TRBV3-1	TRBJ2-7	CASSQEGVGGPYEQYF
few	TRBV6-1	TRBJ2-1	CASGAAGRYNEQFF
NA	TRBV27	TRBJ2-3	CASSSAGQVLPTDTQYF
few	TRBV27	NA	CASSRGDVAEQFF
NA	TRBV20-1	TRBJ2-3	CSALQGLAGGGDTQYF
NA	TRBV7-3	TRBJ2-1	CASAAQGNEQFF
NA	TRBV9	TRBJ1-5	CASSRTNNQPQHF
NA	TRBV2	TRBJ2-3	CASTLGLAAGDTQYF
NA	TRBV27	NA	CASRGQGGGPIEQYF
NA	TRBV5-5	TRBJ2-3	CASRWGESTDTQYF
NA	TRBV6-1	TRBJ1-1	CASSEVGTTEAFF
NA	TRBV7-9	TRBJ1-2	CASSSGTRSNYGYTF
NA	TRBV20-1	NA	CSAEDRLSGPGRTYEQYF
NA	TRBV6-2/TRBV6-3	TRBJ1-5	CASSYVAASNQPQHF
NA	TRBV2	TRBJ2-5	CAVAPSVKETQYF
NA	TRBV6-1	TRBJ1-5	CAITGDLGVDQPQHF
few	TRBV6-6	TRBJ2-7	CASSYTRYEQYF
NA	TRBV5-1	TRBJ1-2	CASSYAYPGQGGYTF
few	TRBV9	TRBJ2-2	CASSTTGSKTGELFF
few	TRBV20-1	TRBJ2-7	CSATGPQEQQYF
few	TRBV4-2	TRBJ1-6	CASSQERGDNSPLHF
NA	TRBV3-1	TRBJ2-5	CASSQGSRDLYQETQYF
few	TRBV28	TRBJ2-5	CASTPAGEETQYF
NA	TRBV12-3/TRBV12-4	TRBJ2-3	CATSSGATDTQYF
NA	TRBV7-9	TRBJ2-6	CASSPAGQGGFGANVLTF
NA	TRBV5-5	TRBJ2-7	CASSFWVPYVRYEQYF
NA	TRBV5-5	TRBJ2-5	CASSLVNRETETQYF
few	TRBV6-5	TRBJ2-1	CASSYSIAGYNEQFF
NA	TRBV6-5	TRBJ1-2	CASSYGQGLGYTF
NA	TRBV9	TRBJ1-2	CASNGVNYGYTF
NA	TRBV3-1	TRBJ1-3	CASSRGQGSGNTIYF